Described below is a single T cell receptor (beta chain) sequence and its context. From RNA transcripts, TCR beta CDR3 regions were amplified. With the HTBI primer set, the TCR CDR3 went through a first round of RT-PCR. MiXCR, run by TCRdb on the multiplex PCR reads, gives a single entry per CDR3 protein. The sample holds about 550,000 distinct CDR3 sequences, more than 20% seen once. This sample stems from a study of T cells in Graves' hyperthyroidism and ophthalmopathy. Study-wide context: Peripheral blood was drawn at first diagnosis, prior to all treatment.

The CDR3 spans 15 residues. Trimming cost V 9 bases and J 0 bases, with 15 bases left between them. CDR1 is MNHNS, CDR2 SASEGT, per germline. The study left out patients who had uncontrolled infection, other autoimmune disease, pregnancy or lactation. PBMCs were obtained from 10 ml fresh peripheral blood. The clonotype comes from a man aged 18 to 35 with Graves' hyperthyroidism. This chain links TRBV6-1 with TRBJ1-5; tentatively, D is TRBD1 (5 bases). Sequences were obtained from blood. CDR3 sequence: CASEWLGDSNQPQHF. In nucleotides, the CDR3 is TGTGCCAGTGAGTGGTTAGGGGATAGCAATCAGCCCCAGCATTTT.